Sequencing of this T cell receptor beta chain was carried out in a study of T cell repertoires in cytomegalovirus infection. Across the study: CMV epitopes in the study were HLA-C-restricted (recently identified) and HLA-B-restricted (well studied). Public signatures in TCR beta pointed to CMV infection and matching HLA type. Points from the study as a whole: Of the TCR beta families, the public ones yielded a cumulative frequency that identified carriers of CMV plus the relevant HLA. Clonotype analysis showed dominance of the ex vivo response by HLA-C-restricted CMV-specific TCR beta clonotypes.

The CDR3 extends over 16 amino acids. Looked up from germline, CDR1 is MNHNS and CDR2 is SASEGT. Unmatched junction bases numbered 10, after V lost 5 bases and J lost 5 bases. Via MiXCR, TCRdb re-called the reads, giving one row per CDR3 protein. The sample holds fewer than 1,000,000 distinct CDR3 sequences; 30% to 40% are singletons and the top ten take more than 13%. Notes on this clonotype: Its specificity is unknown.

Sequences were derived from cultured CD8+ T cells from PBMCs, sampled from culture after CMV antigen stimulation. The chain joins TRBV6-1 to TRBJ2-1, with 9 positions matching TRBD2. The TCR originated in a human donor in good health (CMV status not recorded). Some clones in this sample may be carry-over from other donors' samples. CDR3 loop: CASSPRSGGYNNEQFF. The CDR3 DNA is TGTGCCAGCAGTCCCCGAAGCGGGGGGTATAACAATGAGCAGTTCTTC.